A single sample gave rise to the 5 T cell receptor beta chains below, sequenced in a study of PD-1 blockade in mismatch repair-deficient tumors. Generated by immunoSEQ multiplex PCR, the TCRdb table keeps only in-frame clones and is missing some. The data show about 84,000 clones, with roughly 80% seen just once and roughly 2.7% held by the top ten. The sequencing used peripheral blood, collected 12 weeks after starting pembrolizumab. The receptors originated from an adult with mismatch repair-deficient cancer.

The V gene is TRBV29-1, the J gene TRBJ2-2; D remains unclear. V lost 6 bases to trimming and J lost 9 bases, with 8 bases between them. The CDR3 is 10 residues long. The germline V gene has CDR1 SQVTM and CDR2 ANQGSEA. The CDR3 reads CSVGERELFF. For the CDR3, the DNA is TGCAGCGTCGGTGAAAGGGAGCTGTTTTTT.

This clone has a single count. In DNA, the CDR3 is TGCAGTTTCAGGCGGTGGGGGGAGCTGTTTTTT. Protein product: CSFRRWGELFF. The chain employs TRBV20-1 and TRBJ2-2; no firm D call. CDR1 and CDR2 (germline): DFQATT, SNEGSKA (reference sequence). The CDR3 contains 11 residues. Trimming removed 8 bases at V and 8 bases at J, with 12 bases between.

The genes are TRBV4-1 and TRBJ2-1, with D uncertain. The CDR3 is made up of 15 amino acids. Germline values: CDR1 MGHRA, CDR2 YSYEKL. V was shortened by 0 bases and J by 4 bases, with 10 bases between the two germline ends. Written as DNA, the CDR3 is TGCGCCAGCAGCCAAGACCGGCTAGAATACAATGAGCAGTTCTTC. It codes for CASSQDRLEYNEQFF.

The chain has TRBV18 and TRBJ2-3; no firm D call. The CDR3 contains 14 residues. The V end was cut by 1 base, the J end by 3 bases, with 8 bases between. Germline loops: CDR1 KGHSH, CDR2 LQKENI. This CDR3 is CASSPLAKTDTQYF. The CDR3 DNA reads TGTGCCAGCTCACCACTAGCAAAGACAGATACGCAGTATTTT.

This sequence joins TRBV18 and TRBJ1-1; 8 bases line up with TRBD1. The V and J ends lost 3 bases and 7 bases, in that order; junction bases with no gene match: 4. Germline CDR1 reads KGHSH; CDR2 reads LQKENI. There are 13 residues in the CDR3. CDR3 loop: CASSPPGGVEAFF. The CDR3 DNA reads as TGTGCCAGCTCACCCCCAGGGGGCGTTGAAGCTTTCTTT.